The 4 T cell receptor beta chains reported below all come from one sample, sequenced in a study of blood T cell repertoires in COVID-19 (dated by TCRdb to about 2020). The protocol used for the library was the immunoSEQ multiplex PCR assay. TCRdb took this table from immuneACCESS and kept in-frame rearrangements with V and J called. Such tables lack part of the clones; where checked against another copy, unresolved V genes explain under half of the gap, and the rest is unexplained. This sample is represented by 180,000 or so clones; about 84% of them were singletons. The ten largest clonotypes hold around a sixth of the sample. The sequencing input was peripheral blood. These receptors were taken from a person between 65 and 79 years old with COVID-19, enrolled during active disease.

The chain recombines TRBV21-1 with TRBJ1-1. TRBV21-1 is a pseudogene. The CDR3 sequence is 13 residues long. CDR3 DNA sequence: TGTGCCAGCAGCAAAGATCCCGTTTGTGAAGCTTTCTTT. Its translation is CASSKDPVCEAFF.

The chain combines TRBV27 with TRBJ2-6; D possibly corresponds to TRBD2 (5 bases). This CDR3 has 15 amino acids. Germline CDR1 MNHEY, CDR2 SMNVEV (reference sequence). V was clipped by 2 bases and J by 0 bases, with 5 bases between them. CDR3 nucleotides: TGTGCCAGCAGTTTAGGGAGCTCTGGGGCCAACGTCCTGACTTTC. Residues: CASSLGSSGANVLTF.

The chain carries TRBV9 and TRBJ2-2, with TRBD2 matching over 7 bases. The V segment lost 0 bases and the J segment 3 bases; nucleotides outside the gene matches: 5. The CDR3 has 16 amino acids. The V gene's germline CDR1 is SGDLS and CDR2 YYNGEE. The CDR3 loop is CASSVGASGDTGELFF. The CDR3 nucleotides read TGTGCCAGCAGCGTAGGGGCTAGCGGAGACACCGGGGAGCTGTTTTTT.

V usage is TRBV9 and J usage is TRBJ2-1; 8 bases align to TRBD1. V trimming: 0 bases; J trimming: 4 bases; junction bases outside the gene matches: 3. This CDR3 is built from 15 residues. The germline gives CDR1 SGDLS, CDR2 YYNGEE. CDR3 nucleotides: TGTGCCAGCAGCGTAGGGACAGGGACATACAATGAGCAGTTCTTC. Translation: CASSVGTGTYNEQFF.